This TCR beta chain originates from a study of long-term antiretroviral therapy in people with HIV. Study-wide results and limits: Clones expanded before ART dominated the repertoire at all time points.

This was the immunoSEQ v3.0 assay at survey level. Repertoires were generated with immunoSEQ multiplex PCR, while TCRdb's copy carries only in-frame clones and drops some. Counted here are some 22,000 clones, around four fifths occurring once; the ten biggest clones make up less than 15%. A single count supports this clone. Its antigen is unknown. The sample contains more than one DNA sequence encoding this CDR3. CDR3 length equals 13 residues. CDR1 and CDR2 (germline): SGHRS, YFSETQ. The V and J ends lost 3 bases and 0 bases respectively, with 5 bases between them. The receptor was derived from a man in his forties with HIV. The sample in question was unsorted PBMCs, obtained 1.6 years after starting antiretroviral therapy. The chain carries TRBV5-1 and TRBJ2-3, with D uncertain. The DNA of the CDR3 is TGCGCCAGCAGCTCCCCAAGCACAGATACGCAGTATTTT. Amino acids: CASSSPSTDTQYF. The whole variable domain, remainder taken from reference TRBV5-1 and TRBJ2-3, is KAGVTQTPRYLIKTRGQQVTLSCSPISGHRSVSWYQQTPGQGLQFLFEYFSETQRNKGNFPGRFSGRQFSNSRSEMNVSTLELGDSALYLCASSSPSTDTQYFGPGTRLTVL.